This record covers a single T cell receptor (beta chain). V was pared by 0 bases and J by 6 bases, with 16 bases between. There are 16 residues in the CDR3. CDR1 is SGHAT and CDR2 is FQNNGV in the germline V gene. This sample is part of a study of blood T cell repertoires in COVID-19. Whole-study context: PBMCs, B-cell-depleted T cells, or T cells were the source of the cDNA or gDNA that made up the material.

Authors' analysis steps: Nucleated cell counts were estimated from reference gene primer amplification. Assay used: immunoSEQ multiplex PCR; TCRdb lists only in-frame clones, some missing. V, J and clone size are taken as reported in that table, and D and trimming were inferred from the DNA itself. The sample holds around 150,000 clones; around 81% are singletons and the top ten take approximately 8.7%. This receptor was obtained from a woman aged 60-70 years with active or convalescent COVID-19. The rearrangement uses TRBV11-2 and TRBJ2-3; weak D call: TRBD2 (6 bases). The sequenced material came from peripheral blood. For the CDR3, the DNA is TGTGCCAGCAGCTTAGATTCCCGTCCTGGGGGGGATACGCAGTATTTT. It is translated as CASSLDSRPGGDTQYF.